These T cell receptor beta chains were read from a single sample in a study of blood T cell repertoires in COVID-19. Here immunoSEQ multiplex PCR was the method, and the copy in TCRdb shows in-frame clones only, minus some. Counted here are over 40,000 clones, under 85% occurring once; the ten biggest clones make up about 7.2%. Sequenced sample: peripheral blood. The receptors originated from a man aged 60 to 75 with active COVID-19. Both conserved end residues are part of each CDR3. Each record gives: V gene, J gene, clone size, D gene, CDR3 protein, CDR3 DNA. A D gene is named only where the DNA matches it firmly. Part of the rows lack a size; the others show once, few, many or a class for expanded clones.

V: TRBV5-1; J: TRBJ2-7; size: NA; D: TRBD2; CDR3: CASSGRTSGSLTYEQYF; DNA: TGCGCCAGCAGCGGCCGGACTAGCGGGAGTTTAACCTACGAGCAGTACTTC
V: TRBV11-1; J: TRBJ1-2; size: NA; D: TRBD1; CDR3: CASSSRGTGSGYTF; DNA: TGTGCCAGCAGCTCCCGTGGGACAGGGAGTGGCTACACCTTC
V: TRBV7-8; J: TRBJ2-7; size: NA; D: TRBD1; CDR3: CASSSTRQGYEQYF; DNA: TGTGCCAGCAGCTCCACTCGACAGGGCTACGAGCAGTACTTC
V: TRBV7-2; J: TRBJ2-7; size: NA; D: TRBD2; CDR3: CASSLESGGSYEQYF; DNA: TGTGCCAGCAGCTTAGAGAGCGGGGGTTCCTACGAGCAGTACTTC
V: TRBV6-2/TRBV6-3; J: TRBJ2-7; size: NA; D: TRBD1; CDR3: CASSPRGRLRNEQYF; DNA: TGTGCCAGCAGTCCAAGGGGGCGGTTGCGCAACGAGCAGTACTTC
V: TRBV30; J: TRBJ1-2; size: NA; D: TRBD1; CDR3: CAWSLGTGGGYGYTF; DNA: TGTGCCTGGAGTCTAGGGACAGGCGGCGGGTATGGCTACACCTTC
V: TRBV6-5; J: TRBJ2-7; size: NA; D: TRBD1; CDR3: CASSYSGQGSYEQYF; DNA: TGTGCCAGCAGTTACTCGGGACAGGGGTCCTACGAGCAGTACTTC
V: TRBV5-1; J: TRBJ2-7; size: NA; D: TRBD2; CDR3: CASSYGLAGDSYEQYF; DNA: TGCGCCAGCAGCTACGGACTAGCGGGAGACTCCTACGAGCAGTACTTC
V: TRBV9; J: TRBJ2-5; size: NA; D: TRBD2; CDR3: CASSVSGSPHAGETQYF; DNA: TGTGCCAGCAGCGTTAGCGGGAGTCCGCACGCAGGAGAGACCCAGTACTTC
V: TRBV20-1; J: TRBJ1-2; size: NA; D: NA; CDR3: CSAREWDSF; DNA: TGCAGTGCTAGAGAATGGGACTCCTTC
V: TRBV6-5; J: TRBJ1-1; size: once; D: TRBD1; CDR3: CASSFDRGMNTEAFF; DNA: TGTGCCAGCAGTTTTGACAGGGGGATGAACACTGAAGCTTTCTTT
V: TRBV28; J: TRBJ1-1; size: NA; D: TRBD1; CDR3: CASSFRRGQGTEAFF; DNA: TGTGCCAGCAGTTTTAGGAGGGGGCAGGGCACTGAAGCTTTCTTT
V: TRBV18; J: TRBJ2-7; size: few; D: TRBD2; CDR3: CASSPEGAGGFGQFNF; DNA: TGTGCCAGCTCACCAGAAGGGGCGGGAGGCTTCGGGCAGTTTAACTTC
V: TRBV3-1/TRBV3-2; J: TRBJ2-7; size: NA; D: TRBD1; CDR3: CASSRGQGVEQYF; DNA: TGTGCCAGCAGCCGAGGACAGGGGGTCGAGCAGTACTTC
V: TRBV11-2; J: TRBJ1-1; size: NA; D: TRBD1; CDR3: CASSQTGTTEAFF; DNA: TGTGCCAGCAGCCAGACAGGGACCACTGAAGCTTTCTTT
V: TRBV18; J: TRBJ1-2; size: NA; D: NA; CDR3: CASSHLDSNYGYTF; DNA: TGTGCCAGCTCACATCTAGACAGCAACTATGGCTACACCTTC
V: TRBV7-8; J: TRBJ2-5; size: NA; D: TRBD2; CDR3: CASSPSGTMVETQYF; DNA: TGTGCCAGCAGCCCTTCCGGGACTATGGTGGAGACCCAGTACTTC
V: TRBV30; J: TRBJ2-6; size: NA; D: NA; CDR3: CASKGRTGANVLTF; DNA: TGTGCCTCGAAAGGGAGAACTGGGGCCAACGTCCTGACTTTC
V: TRBV7-2; J: TRBJ2-7; size: NA; D: NA; CDR3: CASSPRSYEQYF; DNA: TGTGCCAGCAGCCCCCGCTCCTACGAGCAGTACTTC
V: TRBV6-5; J: TRBJ2-1; size: NA; D: TRBD2; CDR3: CASRGGSSSYNEQFF; DNA: TGTGCCAGCAGGGGGGGGTCGAGCTCCTACAATGAGCAGTTCTTC
V: TRBV7-3; J: TRBJ2-1; size: few; D: TRBD2; CDR3: CASSQRLAGGNEQFF; DNA: TGTGCCAGCAGCCAACGACTAGCGGGAGGTAATGAGCAGTTCTTC
V: TRBV4-1; J: TRBJ1-6; size: few; D: NA; CDR3: CASSQGGGDSPLHF; DNA: TGCGCCAGCAGCCAAGGAGGGGGGGACTCACCCCTCCACTTT
V: TRBV5-1; J: TRBJ2-7; size: NA; D: NA; CDR3: CASSLIGGQGAYEQYF; DNA: TGCGCCAGCAGCTTGATAGGAGGGCAGGGTGCCTACGAGCAGTACTTC
V: TRBV7-3; J: TRBJ2-2; size: NA; D: TRBD1; CDR3: CASRSTGANTGELFF; DNA: TGTGCCAGCAGAAGTACAGGGGCGAACACCGGGGAGCTGTTTTTT
V: TRBV9; J: TRBJ2-5; size: NA; D: TRBD1; CDR3: CASSPLGQGGKETQYF; DNA: TGTGCCAGCAGCCCTTTAGGACAGGGCGGTAAAGAGACCCAGTACTTC
V: TRBV28; J: TRBJ1-1; size: NA; D: NA; CDR3: CASRGARLGTEAFF; DNA: TGTGCCAGCAGAGGGGCCCGCCTCGGCACTGAAGCTTTCTTT
V: TRBV12-3/TRBV12-4; J: TRBJ1-2; size: NA; D: NA; CDR3: CASSYTGTYGYTF; DNA: TGTGCCAGCAGCTATACCGGGACTTATGGCTACACCTTC
V: TRBV3-1/TRBV3-2; J: TRBJ1-2; size: few; D: NA; CDR3: CASSQTTGNYGYTF; DNA: TGTGCCAGCAGCCAAACAACAGGCAACTATGGCTACACCTTC